One sample yielded the 30 T cell receptor beta chains listed below, sequenced in a study of PD-L1 blockade in urothelial cancer. Libraries were prepared by immunoSEQ multiplex PCR; TCRdb keeps only in-frame clonotypes and omits some of them. The sample shows some 76,000 clones, about 89% of them seen only once. The source was PBMCs, collected around atezolizumab (anti-PD-L1) treatment. These receptors came from a man in his 60s with urothelial cancer.

The chain carries TRBV30 and TRBJ2-2; 8 bases align to TRBD2. The CDR3 totals 14 residues. Germline lookup yields CDR1 GTSNPN and CDR2 SVGIG (reference sequence). Trimming took 5 bases from V and 4 from J; bases not matched to a gene: 6. CDR3 in amino acids: CAWGRAGGTGELFF. DNA of the CDR3: TGTGCCTGGGGACGTGCGGGGGGCACCGGGGAGCTGTTTTTT. The whole variable domain, filled in from reference TRBV30 and TRBJ2-2, reads SQTIHQWPATLVQPVGSPLSLECTVEGTSNPNLYWYRQAAGRGLQLLFYSVGIGQISSEVPQNLSASRPQDRQFILSSKKLLLSDSGFYLCAWGRAGGTGELFFGEGSRLTVL.

This clone has just a few counts. The V gene is TRBV7-9, the J gene TRBJ2-6, with TRBD2 as a possible D gene (6 bases). Per the germline V gene, CDR1 is SEHNR and CDR2 is FQNEAQ (reference sequence). The CDR3 covers 16 residues. V lost 5 bases and J lost 4, with 15 bases in between. The CDR3 bases are TGTGCCAGCAGCGCCCAGAGCGGGTCAGGGGCCAACGTCCTGACTTTC. Amino acid sequence: CASSAQSGSGANVLTF. The whole variable domain, remainder taken from reference TRBV7-9 and TRBJ2-6, is DTGVSQNPRHKITKRGQNVTFRCDPISEHNRLYWYRQTLGQGPEFLTYFQNEAQLEKSRLLSDRFSAERPKGSFSTLEIQRTEQGDSAMYLCASSAQSGSGANVLTFGAGSRLTVL.

This clone was recorded only once. The J gene is TRBJ2-3, the V gene TRBV4-3; perhaps TRBD1 as D (5 bases). Germline V gives CDR1 LGHNA, CDR2 YSLEER. The CDR3 length is 16 residues. The ends were cut back, 2 bases at V and 2 bases at J, with 14 bases in the middle. The CDR3 DNA is TGCGCCAGCAGCCAACAAACCCCAGGGAACACAGATACGCAGTATTTT. Residues: CASSQQTPGNTDTQYF.

The chain employs TRBV5-1 and TRBJ2-1, with 11 bases fitting TRBD2. The CDR3 is made up of 16 amino acids. The trim removed 2 bases at V and 6 bases at J, leaving 7 bases unmatched. Germline V lookup: CDR1 SGHRS, CDR2 YFSETQ. As DNA, the CDR3 is TGCGCCAGCAGCTTACTTAGCGGGGGGGCTAGCAATGAGCAGTTCTTC. Translated, it gives CASSLLSGGASNEQFF.

The gene calls are TRBV9 and TRBJ2-7, with D tentatively TRBD2 (6 bases). V was trimmed by 0 bases and J by 7 bases, leaving 11 bases between them. Germline loops: CDR1 SGDLS, CDR2 YYNGEE. The CDR3 totals 13 residues. The CDR3 loop reads CASSVEAGSEQYF. CDR3 in DNA: TGTGCCAGCAGCGTAGAAGCGGGTTCAGAGCAGTACTTC.

The V and J genes are TRBV28 and TRBJ2-4, with 7 bases fitting TRBD2. Germline CDR1 MDHEN, CDR2 SYDVKM. V shed 6 bases, J shed 6 bases, and the junction held 14 bases outside the gene matches. CDR3 length equals 16 residues. CDR3 protein: CASSRGDLGGRNIQYF. The CDR3 DNA sequence: TGTGCCAGCAGCCGGGGGGACCTGGGGGGGAGAAACATTCAGTACTTC.

The chain carries TRBV11-2 and TRBJ2-4; TRBD1 might be the D (7 bases). Trimming took off 8 bases at V and 5 bases at J, with 19 bases between the two ends. This CDR3 is 15 amino acids long. The germline gives CDR1 SGHAT, CDR2 FQNNGV. The CDR3 sequence: CASGGWRQGENIQYF. The CDR3 nucleotides read TGTGCCAGCGGGGGGTGGCGACAGGGCGAAAACATTCAGTACTTC.

This rearrangement joins TRBV5-1 to TRBJ2-4; 7 bases map to TRBD1. V was pared by 4 bases and J by 7 bases, with 8 bases of the junction left unmatched. CDR3 length equals 14 residues. Germline values: CDR1 SGHRS, CDR2 YFSETQ. CDR3 nucleotide sequence: TGCGCCAGCAGCGTTCAGGGACAGACGAACATTCAGTACTTC. Translating it yields CASSVQGQTNIQYF.

The chain recombines TRBV19 with TRBJ2-3; D is perhaps TRBD2 (6 bases). The germline gives CDR1 LNHDA, CDR2 SQIVND (reference sequence). V shed 9 bases and J shed 10 bases, with 17 bases lying between them. The CDR3 spans 12 residues. CDR3 loop: CASTTRWGAQYF. In DNA, the CDR3 is TGTGCCAGCACGACCCGTTGGGGGGCGCAGTATTTT.

J is TRBJ2-7 and V is TRBV7-6; 11 nucleotides line up with TRBD1. The germline V gene has CDR1 SGHVS and CDR2 FNYEAQ. The CDR3 extends over 16 amino acids. J gave up 5 bases and V 0 bases, and 6 bases lay outside the gene matches. CDR3 sequence (DNA): TGTGCCAGCAGCTTAGCGACGGGACAGGGGGACCACGAGCAGTACTTC. Its protein is CASSLATGQGDHEQYF. The full variable domain, rest sourced from reference TRBV7-6 and TRBJ2-7, is GAGVSQSPRYKVTKRGQDVALRCDPISGHVSLYWYRQALGQGPEFLTYFNYEAQQDKSGLPNDRFSAERPEGSISTLTIQRTEQRDSAMYRCASSLATGQGDHEQYFGPGTRLTVT.

This chain joins TRBV4-3 and TRBJ2-6, with D unclear. Looked up from germline, CDR1 is LGHNA and CDR2 is YSLEER. Trimming stripped 0 bases from V and 0 bases from J, with 9 bases between. The CDR3 has 17 amino acids. In DNA, the CDR3 is TGCGCCAGCAGCCAAGATCTGAGGAACTCTGGGGCCAACGTCCTGACTTTC. Protein product: CASSQDLRNSGANVLTF.

This chain links TRBV29-1 with TRBJ2-5; tentative D call: TRBD2 (5 bases). Germline V lookup: CDR1 SQVTM, CDR2 ANQGSEA. V was cut by 2 bases and J by 5 bases, with 12 bases left in between. This CDR3 has 13 amino acids. CDR3 bases: TGCAGCGTTGAATTCACTAGGAGGGAGACCCAGTACTTC. Translating it yields CSVEFTRRETQYF.

J is TRBJ2-6 and V is TRBV5-6; the match to TRBD2 covers 7 bases. Germline values: CDR1 SGHDT, CDR2 YYEEEE. The CDR3 contains 15 residues. J was trimmed by 2 bases and V by 8 bases; bases with no gene match: 7. This CDR3 is CASAGVGTGANVLTF. CDR3 in DNA: TGTGCCAGTGCGGGGGTGGGTACTGGGGCCAACGTCCTGACTTTC.

The V gene is TRBV13, the J gene TRBJ1-1; D uncertain. Germline V gene sequence: CDR1 PRHDT, CDR2 FYEKMQ (reference sequence). Deletions cut 6 bases from V and 0 bases from J, with 5 bases between. The CDR3 is 12 amino acids. The CDR3 is CASRYMNTEAFF. The CDR3 coding sequence is TGTGCCAGCAGGTACATGAACACTGAAGCTTTCTTT.

The chain joins TRBV7-2 to TRBJ2-3; possible D gene TRBD2, 7 bases. The CDR3 has 16 residues. Per germline, CDR1 SGHTA and CDR2 FQGNSA. Deletions cut 4 bases from V and 6 bases from J, with 20 bases between. CDR3 coding DNA: TGTGCCAGCAGCTCTAGGAATAGGGGGAGGGGGGATACGCAGTATTTT. It is translated as CASSSRNRGRGDTQYF.

The gene calls are TRBV7-8 and TRBJ2-3; 9 positions agree with TRBD1. Germline values: CDR1 SGHVS, CDR2 FQNEAQ. The CDR3 runs 16 residues. Unmatched junction bases numbered 5, after V lost 2 bases and J lost 2 bases. The CDR3: CASSLMGQGVTDTQYF. DNA of the CDR3: TGTGCCAGCAGCTTAATGGGACAGGGAGTCACAGATACGCAGTATTTT. The entire variable domain, with the rest obtained from reference TRBV7-8 and TRBJ2-3, is as follows: GAGVSQSPRYKVAKRGQDVALRCDPISGHVSLFWYQQALGQGPEFLTYFQNEAQLDKSGLPSDRFFAERPEGSVSTLKIQRTQQEDSAVYLCASSLMGQGVTDTQYFGPGTRLTVL.

This chain uses TRBV4-3 with TRBJ2-2, with D possibly matching TRBD2 (6 bases). The germline gives CDR1 LGHNA, CDR2 YSLEER. This CDR3 spans 15 amino acids. V lost 4 bases to trimming and J lost 5 bases, with 14 bases between them. The CDR3 DNA sequence: TGCGCCAGCAGCCGGGGCGGACTATTAACCGGGGAGCTGTTTTTT. Translated: CASSRGGLLTGELFF.

The chain is built from TRBV18 and TRBJ1-1; 7 bases are shared with TRBD1. CDR1 and CDR2 from the germline V gene are KGHSH and LQKENI. This CDR3 comprises 13 residues. Germline trimming cut 5 bases from V and 4 bases from J; bases unmatched to any gene: 4. This CDR3 reads CASSYQGGTEAFF. CDR3 DNA: TGTGCCAGCTCATACCAGGGGGGCACTGAAGCTTTCTTT.

This clone was seen once. The chain is built from TRBV5-4 and TRBJ1-5; D is unresolved. V lost 4 bases and J lost 4, with 15 bases in between. CDR3 size: 15 residues. CDR1 and CDR2 (germline): SGHNT, YYREEE (reference sequence). CDR3 sequence reads: CASSIGGGLNQPQHF. The CDR3 region has the DNA TGTGCCAGCAGCATCGGAGGCGGACTTAATCAGCCCCAGCATTTT.

The V gene is TRBV7-3, the J gene TRBJ2-3; D is possibly TRBD1 (6 bases). The V gene lost 5 bases and the J gene lost 0 bases, with 18 bases spanning the gap. Germline CDR1 is SGHTA and CDR2 is FQGTGA. There are 17 residues in the CDR3. The CDR3 sequence is CASSPKSRGSSTDTQYF. DNA of the CDR3: TGTGCCAGCAGCCCTAAGTCGAGGGGGTCTAGCACAGATACGCAGTATTTT.

V usage is TRBV9 and J usage is TRBJ2-2, with 9 bases identical to TRBD2. The germline V gene has CDR1 SGDLS and CDR2 YYNGEE. V shed 4 bases and J 5 bases; nucleotides not matched to a gene: 6. The CDR3 totals 15 residues. CDR3 protein: CASSPRLAVTGELFF. The CDR3 nucleotides read TGTGCCAGCAGCCCACGACTAGCGGTTACCGGGGAGCTGTTTTTT.

The genes are TRBV14 and TRBJ1-4; D possibly corresponds to TRBD1 (5 bases). With 6 bases removed from V and 3 bases from J, the gap between germline ends came to 14 bases. The germline V gene encodes CDR1 SGHDN and CDR2 FVKESK. The length of the CDR3 is 15 residues. In DNA form, the CDR3 reads TGTGCCAGCAGTCAGCTGGGACTACCTAATGAAAAACTGTTTTTT. It translates to CASSQLGLPNEKLFF.

This clone was counted between two and nine times. The chain uses TRBV4-1 and TRBJ2-2; TRBD2 matches 14 bases. This CDR3 region has 19 residues. The V gene end was trimmed by 0 bases and the J gene end by 5 bases; junction bases not matched to a gene: 8. Germline V CDR1 and CDR2: MGHRA, YSYEKL. The CDR3 DNA sequence: TGCGCCAGCAGCCAAGATCTATTCGGACTAGCGGGAGGTACCGGGGAGCTGTTTTTT. It specifies CASSQDLFGLAGGTGELFF.

This chain links TRBV5-1 with TRBJ2-5; TRBD1 agrees at 8 bases. J was trimmed by 1 base and V by 3 bases; bases with no gene match: 8. The CDR3 sequence is 16 residues long. Per the germline V gene, CDR1 is SGHRS and CDR2 is YFSETQ. CDR3 nucleotide sequence: TGCGCCAGCAGCTACTCGGACAGGGCGATCCAAGAGACCCAGTACTTC. This encodes CASSYSDRAIQETQYF. Supplemented by reference TRBV5-1 and TRBJ2-5, the full variable domain reads KAGVTQTPRYLIKTRGQQVTLSCSPISGHRSVSWYQQTPGQGLQFLFEYFSETQRNKGNFPGRFSGRQFSNSRSEMNVSTLELGDSALYLCASSYSDRAIQETQYFGPGTRLLVL.

The V call is TRBV10-3, the J call TRBJ1-2, with D unclear. V was trimmed by 0 bases and J by 5 bases, leaving 13 bases between them. Germline CDR1 ENHRY, CDR2 SYGVKD. This CDR3 is built from 15 residues. CDR3 residues: CAISESETGIYGYTF. The CDR3 nucleotides are TGTGCCATCAGTGAGTCTGAGACGGGAATATATGGCTACACCTTC.

In its sample, this clone was seen a few times. The rearrangement uses TRBV7-8 and TRBJ1-1; a possible D gene is TRBD1 (6 bases). V was clipped by 2 bases and J by 6 bases, with 7 bases between them. This CDR3 is 12 amino acids long. Germline values: CDR1 SGHVS, CDR2 FQNEAQ. In DNA form, the CDR3 reads TGTGCCAGCAGCTTAAACAGGGCTGAAGCTTTCTTT. Translating gives CASSLNRAEAFF. Looking up the rest from reference TRBV7-8 and TRBJ1-1 gives the full variable domain: GAGVSQSPRYKVAKRGQDVALRCDPISGHVSLFWYQQALGQGPEFLTYFQNEAQLDKSGLPSDRFFAERPEGSVSTLKIQRTQQEDSAVYLCASSLNRAEAFFGQGTRLTVV.

This sequence joins TRBV7-2 and TRBJ2-1; possible D gene TRBD1, 5 bases. The CDR3 has 17 residues. Trimming shortened V by 3 bases and J by 3 bases, and 18 bases separated the two germline ends. The germline V gene has CDR1 SGHTA and CDR2 FQGNSA. The CDR3 nucleotides are TGTGCCAGCAGCTTTCCTAAGGGGAATTCCCTCTACAATGAGCAGTTCTTC. Protein sequence: CASSFPKGNSLYNEQFF.

This clone has just one count. This sequence joins TRBV2 and TRBJ2-2; D possibly corresponds to TRBD1 (6 bases). Germline CDR1 reads SNHLY; CDR2 reads FYNNEI. The CDR3 covers 14 residues. Trimming took 8 bases from V and 2 from J, leaving 12 bases between them. The CDR3: CASFRQENTGELFF. The CDR3 DNA reads as TGTGCCAGCTTTAGACAGGAAAACACCGGGGAGCTGTTTTTT. Filled out from reference TRBV2 and TRBJ2-2, the complete variable domain reads EPEVTQTPSHQVTQMGQEVILRCVPISNHLYFYWYRQILGQKVEFLVSFYNNEISEKSEIFDDQFSVERPDGSNFTLKIRSTKLEDSAMYFCASFRQENTGELFFGEGSRLTVL.

The chain recombines TRBV5-3 with TRBJ2-7, with 13 bases fitting TRBD2. TRBV5-3 is an ORF, with its function uncertain. J was trimmed by 5 bases and V by 4 bases; bases with no gene match: 9. This CDR3 has 16 amino acids. The CDR3 sequence is CARSPVPGTSGNEQYF. Here the CDR3 DNA reads TGTGCCAGAAGCCCCGTGCCCGGGACTAGCGGGAACGAGCAGTACTTC.

V gene TRBV6-5 combines with J gene TRBJ1-5; the D is unclear. The V and J ends lost 4 bases and 6 bases respectively, with 10 bases between them. The CDR3 spans 13 residues. Per germline, CDR1 MNHEY and CDR2 SVGAGI. CDR3 sequence: CASSSGGSQPQHF. CDR3 sequence (DNA): TGTGCCAGCAGTTCAGGTGGTAGTCAGCCCCAGCATTTT.